The entry that follows covers one T cell receptor (beta chain) sequence. Its specific antigen is unknown. No qualities accompany the bases; no much larger clone lies one base away. This specimen comes from a study of control samples from healthy donors and cancer patients (dated by TCRdb to about 2020). Libraries were built with the immunoSEQ multiplex PCR assay. Sourced from immuneACCESS, this table was stored by TCRdb with only in-frame sequences that have V and J called. A share of the clones is absent; for the studies checked, an unresolved V gene accounts for under half, and the remainder has no known explanation. This sample lists almost 85,000 clones; approximately 94% were detected once. The ten largest account for around 4.9% of the sample. CDR1 and CDR2 are drawn from the germline V gene: MDHEN, SYDVKM. Inclusive of the bounding cysteine and phenylalanine, the CDR3 is 15 residues long. Kept here is only the CDR3 DNA, which spans 45 bases and is read in frame from base 1. Deletion took 3 bases off V and 4 bases off J, with a span of 15 bases between the germline ends.

The sequence was collected from a woman between 18 and 29 years old in good health. Sequenced: blood. The rearranged chain carries TRBV28 and TRBJ1-2; the D gene is perhaps TRBD1, from 6 matching bases. The DNA sequence follows: TGTGCCAGCAGTTTCATAAACAGGGAGTCCTATGGCTACACCTTC. Translated, it reads CASSFINRESYGYTF.